This T cell receptor (beta chain) was found in a study of beta chain features in type 1 diabetes. Study summary: The patients were much like the healthy donors in age, gender and cell yields.

There are 15 residues in the CDR3. The trim removed 2 bases at V and 7 bases at J, leaving 6 bases unmatched. Germline V CDR1 and CDR2: MNHEY, SVGAGI. Isolated RNA was reverse transcribed in full, so expressed TCRB transcripts were sequenced. Assay used: immunoSEQ multiplex PCR; TCRdb lists only in-frame clones, some missing. The data show about 110,000 clones, with roughly 43% seen just once and over 0.05% held by the top ten. The TCR sequence derives from a young woman in good health. Sequencing was carried out using stem cell memory CD4+ T cells from blood. This sequence joins TRBV6-5 and TRBJ2-1, with 9 bases fitting TRBD1. CDR3 DNA sequence: TGTGCCAGCAGTTACAAAGGACAGGGGATAAATGAGCAGTTCTTC. Translating it yields CASSYKGQGINEQFF.